The 24 T cell receptor beta chains presented below share a single source sample, sequenced in a study of blood T cells in healthy people across ages. Sample-barcoded 5' priming and a J-beta primer mix drove a second PCR of 7 to 11 cycles. TCRdb passed the 5' RACE reads through MiXCR, listing each CDR3 protein once. The sample has 1.5 million to 2 million distinct CDR3 sequences; around half are singletons. Sample: blood. All receptors come from a woman aged 40 to 49 in good health.

This clonotype was seen only a few times. The J gene is TRBJ2-1, the V gene TRBV12-3 or TRBV12-4; 7 bases are shared with TRBD2. CDR3 length: 16 residues. Germline trimming cut 6 bases from V and 1 base from J; bases unmatched to any gene: 9. For the CDR3, the DNA is TGTGCCAGCAGGCTAATAACCGGGAGGTCCTACAATGAGCAGTTCTTC. Its translation is CASRLITGRSYNEQFF.

This chain connects TRBV5-1 to TRBJ2-7, with 10 bases aligning to TRBD1. The V gene's germline CDR1 is SGHRS and CDR2 YFSETQ. CDR3 length equals 14 residues. With 4 bases clipped from V and 1 base from J, the junction kept 2 bases outside the gene matches. The CDR3 DNA reads TGCGCCAGCAGCGACAGGGGGCCTTCCTACGAGCAGTACTTC. This sequence encodes CASSDRGPSYEQYF.

A few counts support this clonotype. The chain uses TRBV20-1 and TRBJ1-6; the D is unclear. CDR1 and CDR2 (germline): DFQATT, SNEGSKA (reference sequence). V was trimmed by 6 bases and J by 7 bases, leaving 19 bases between them. This CDR3 has 15 amino acids. The CDR3 DNA sequence: TGCAGTGCCCCCCGGGGAGGGAGGAGCAATTCACCCCTCCACTTT. Its translation: CSAPRGGRSNSPLHF.

V gene TRBV20-1 combines with J gene TRBJ2-1, with D possibly called TRBD1 or TRBD2 (7 bases each). CDR1 DFQATT and CDR2 SNEGSKA come from the germline V gene (reference sequence). The CDR3 has 16 residues. V was shortened by 0 bases and J by 6 bases, with 18 bases between the two germline ends. The CDR3 DNA sequence: TGCAGTGCTAGAGATCCAGGGGGGGGGCCCATCAATGAGCAGTTCTTC. Protein: CSARDPGGGPINEQFF.

The V call is TRBV7-2, the J call TRBJ1-2; D unresolved. This CDR3 is built from 15 residues. Trimming removed 4 bases at V and 7 bases at J, with 19 bases between. Germline V gene data show CDR1 as SGHTA and CDR2 as FQGNSA. The CDR3 loop reads CASSSFGERESGYTF. In DNA, the CDR3 is TGTGCCAGCAGCTCATTCGGGGAGCGGGAATCTGGCTACACCTTC.

The sample holds one count of this clonotype. This chain joins TRBV9 and TRBJ2-3; D is unclear. The CDR3 is 16 residues long. The V gene lost 0 bases and the J gene lost 2 bases, with 13 bases spanning the gap. CDR1 SGDLS and CDR2 YYNGEE come from the germline V gene. CDR3 amino acids: CASSVAASIHTDTQYF. Here the CDR3 DNA reads TGTGCCAGCAGCGTAGCCGCGTCTATACACACAGATACGCAGTATTTT.

The rearrangement joins TRBV4-2 to TRBJ2-3; TRBD2 matches 8 bases. Germline assignment: CDR1 LGHNA and CDR2 YNFKEQ. The junction had 7 bases not matched to a gene; V was cut back by 1 base and J by 7 bases. This CDR3 has 15 residues. DNA for the CDR3: TGTGCCAGCAGCCAAGCGTCGGGGGGGCCAAATACGCAGTATTTT. This sequence encodes CASSQASGGPNTQYF.

The chain combines TRBV4-3 with TRBJ1-4, with D unresolved. V lost 2 bases, J lost 6 bases, and 25 bases lay in between. This CDR3 has 19 residues. The germline V gene has CDR1 LGHNA and CDR2 YSLEER. The CDR3 DNA is TGCGCCAGCAGCCAACGCATTCTTCCCTACTCAGGTCTCGATGAAAAACTGTTTTTT. This translates into CASSQRILPYSGLDEKLFF.

This clonotype was picked up one time. The gene calls are TRBV2 and TRBJ1-4; possible D gene TRBD1, 5 bases. Germline V gives CDR1 SNHLY, CDR2 FYNNEI. This CDR3 has 10 amino acids. The V end lost 10 bases, the J end lost 13 bases, and 13 bases lay between the germline ends. The CDR3 DNA reads TGTGCCATCCAGGGTCGGGGACTGTTTTTT. Amino acid sequence: CAIQGRGLFF.

This rearrangement joins TRBV20-1 to TRBJ2-3; 14 nucleotides agree with TRBD2. CDR3 length equals 19 residues. In germline, CDR1 is DFQATT, CDR2 SNEGSKA (reference sequence). V lost 5 bases, J lost 0 bases, and 13 bases stayed unmatched. CDR3 residues: CSAPRQLGLAGGSTDTQYF. In DNA form, the CDR3 reads TGCAGTGCTCCTAGACAACTCGGACTAGCGGGGGGAAGCACAGATACGCAGTATTTT.

This clonotype was seen once. Sequence at one end of the junction differs from germline and may be a read error. The chain is built from TRBV7-9 and TRBJ1-6; 7 bases line up with TRBD1. There are 15 residues in the CDR3. Germline V CDR1 and CDR2: SEHNR, FQNEAQ (reference sequence). The CDR3 sequence is CASSLVGQKGVPPHF. As DNA, the CDR3 is TGTGCCAGCAGCTTGGTGGGACAGAAGGGAGTACCCCCCCACTTT.

This clonotype occurred a few times. This chain uses TRBV9 with TRBJ1-2; unclear D gene. V lost 4 bases and J 5 bases, leaving 15 bases between the germline ends. CDR1 and CDR2 (germline): SGDLS, YYNGEE. The CDR3 has 14 residues. In DNA, the CDR3 is TGTGCCAGCAGCCCATCTCTAGCGCCGTATGGCTACACCTTC. Encoded protein: CASSPSLAPYGYTF.

This clonotype was counted between two and nine times. The chain employs TRBV29-1 and TRBJ2-5, with 7 nucleotides matching TRBD1. This CDR3 has 17 residues. V gave up 6 bases and J gave up 5 bases; unmatched junction bases: 21. The germline V gene encodes CDR1 SQVTM and CDR2 ANQGSEA. The CDR3: CSVFPWSDRVSGETQYF. For the CDR3, the DNA is TGCAGCGTCTTCCCGTGGTCAGACAGGGTATCGGGGGAGACCCAGTACTTC. Together with reference TRBV29-1 and TRBJ2-5, the CDR3 gives the full variable domain: SAVISQKPSRDICQRGTSLTIQCQVDSQVTMMFWYRQQPGQSLTLIATANQGSEATYESGFVIDKFPISRPNLTFSTLTVSNMSPEDSSIYLCSVFPWSDRVSGETQYFGPGTRLLVL.

The chain combines TRBV7-2 with TRBJ2-6; D is perhaps TRBD1 (6 bases). V lost 1 base to trimming and J lost 4 bases, with 11 bases between them. There are 16 residues in the CDR3. Germline CDR1 SGHTA, CDR2 FQGNSA. The CDR3 protein is CASSLDRVRGANVLTF. The CDR3 DNA follows: TGTGCCAGCAGCTTAGACAGGGTGCGGGGGGCCAACGTCCTGACTTTC.

This chain links TRBV12-3 or TRBV12-4 with TRBJ2-3, with D possibly being TRBD1 (6 bases). With 5 bases removed from V and 3 bases from J, the gap between germline ends came to 15 bases. The CDR3 spans 15 residues. The CDR3 DNA follows: TGTGCCAGCAGTCAGGGGTGGAGTGGGACAGATACGCAGTATTTT. Residues: CASSQGWSGTDTQYF.

This clonotype showed up just a few times. A read error may produce the germline difference seen at one junction end. The chain carries TRBV5-1 and TRBJ2-1; D is undetermined. The CDR3 runs 12 residues. Germline CDR1 is SGHRS and CDR2 is YFSETQ. CDR3 nucleotide sequence: TGCGCCAGCAGCTTGGACTACTATGAGCAGTTCTTC. Protein product: CASSLDYYEQFF.

As concerns this clonotype: Since a much larger clone is just one base distant, this may be a read error. This sequence joins TRBV15 and TRBJ2-5, with 7 nucleotides matching TRBD2. J was trimmed by 11 bases and V by 0 bases; bases with no gene match: 15. The CDR3 length is 16 residues. Germline-derived CDR1 and CDR2 are LNHNV and YYDKDF (reference sequence). CDR3 amino acids: CATSRDMRQGGNEQYF. The CDR3 bases are TGTGCCACCAGCAGAGATATGAGGCAGGGAGGGAATGAGCAGTACTTC.

The genes are TRBV7-9 and TRBJ1-1; 9 bases are a match to TRBD1. CDR3 length: 15 amino acids. The V and J ends lost 5 bases and 5 bases, in that order; junction bases with no gene match: 9. The germline CDR1 and CDR2 sequences are SEHNR and FQNEAQ (reference sequence). CDR3: CASSGVGTGKTEAFF. CDR3 nucleotide sequence: TGTGCCAGCAGCGGGGTTGGGACAGGGAAAACTGAAGCTTTCTTT.

Regarding this clonotype: The germline gene is not matched at one end of the junction; a read error may be the cause. The chain is built from TRBV9 and TRBJ2-1, with TRBD1 as a possible D gene (5 bases). The CDR3 totals 16 residues. Germline CDR1 SGDLS, CDR2 YYNGEE. The CDR3 bases are TGTGCCAGCAGCGGCCTCGACAGAAACTCCTACAATGAGCAGTTTTTC. Translation: CASSGLDRNSYNEQFF. The full variable domain, with the rest looked up from reference TRBV9 and TRBJ2-1, is DSGVTQTPKHLITATGQRVTLRCSPRSGDLSVYWYQQSLDQGLQFLIQYYNGEERAKGNILERFSAQQFPDLHSELNLSSLELGDSALYFCASSGLDRNSYNEQFFGPGTRLTVL.

The gene calls are TRBV7-8 and TRBJ2-1; 13 bases are a match to TRBD2. V gave up 2 bases and J gave up 0 bases; unmatched junction bases: 4. This CDR3 is built from 18 residues. Germline V gene data show CDR1 as SGHVS and CDR2 as FQNEAQ. The CDR3 sequence: CASSLILAGGRSYNEQFF. Written as DNA, the CDR3 is TGTGCCAGCAGCTTAATACTAGCGGGGGGGCGCTCCTACAATGAGCAGTTCTTC.

The chain has TRBV24-1 and TRBJ1-5, with 12 bases fitting TRBD1. J gave up 3 bases and V 7 bases, and 3 bases lay outside the gene matches. CDR1 is KGHDR, CDR2 SFDVKD, per germline. This CDR3 is built from 15 residues. The CDR3 DNA sequence: TGTGCCACCAGAGGGACAGGGGGCTTCAATCAGCCCCAGCATTTT. Protein sequence: CATRGTGGFNQPQHF.

CDR3 DNA sequence: TGCGCCAGCAGCACGGACGGTGAGCAGTTCTTC. Protein: CASSTDGEQFF. This sequence joins TRBV5-1 and TRBJ2-1; D ambiguous. Germline V lookup: CDR1 SGHRS, CDR2 YFSETQ. This CDR3 has 11 residues. Trimming cost V 4 bases and J 9 bases, with 8 bases left between them.

The genes are TRBV11-2 and TRBJ2-1, with TRBD2 identical over 11 bases. This CDR3 is built from 19 residues. Losses at the gene ends were 1 base for V and 0 bases for J; bases not matched to a gene: 8. Looked up from germline, CDR1 is SGHAT and CDR2 is FQNNGV. The CDR3 sequence: CASSLGFRLAGRSYNEQFF. CDR3 nucleotides: TGTGCCAGCAGCTTAGGATTCCGACTAGCGGGGCGCTCCTACAATGAGCAGTTCTTC.

The rearrangement links TRBV20-1 to TRBJ1-4; possibly TRBD1 for D (6 bases). The CDR3 totals 11 residues. Trimming shortened V by 5 bases and J by 7 bases, and 8 bases separated the two germline ends. Germline lookup yields CDR1 DFQATT and CDR2 SNEGSKA (reference sequence). The CDR3: CSALQGEKLFF. The CDR3, as DNA: TGCAGTGCTTTACAGGGTGAAAAACTGTTTTTT.